These 24 T cell receptor beta chains share one sample of origin, sequenced in a study of CD8 T cells in ankylosing spondylitis. TCRdb independently ran MiXCR on the 5' RACE reads; one entry per CDR3 protein. The data contain about 160,000 distinct CDR3 sequences, around 16% of them seen just once; the ten biggest clones take up about 8.2%. Sequenced input: blood, either unsorted or a sorted T cell fraction (not recorded which). The receptors were sampled from a male donor with ankylosing spondylitis or in good health (not recorded which).

The chain recombines TRBV29-1 with TRBJ1-5; D ambiguous. The V gene lost 1 base and the J gene lost 0 bases, with 4 bases spanning the gap. In germline, CDR1 is SQVTM, CDR2 ANQGSEA. This CDR3 is built from 13 residues. Here the CDR3 DNA reads TGCAGCGTTGAAGTCGATAGCAATCAGCCCCAGCATTTT. This encodes CSVEVDSNQPQHF. The complete variable domain, with remaining parts taken from reference TRBV29-1 and TRBJ1-5, reads SAVISQKPSRDICQRGTSLTIQCQVDSQVTMMFWYRQQPGQSLTLIATANQGSEATYESGFVIDKFPISRPNLTFSTLTVSNMSPEDSSIYLCSVEVDSNQPQHFGDGTRLSIL.

On this clonotype: An end of the junction does not agree with germline; a read error may underlie this. The genes are TRBV10-3 and TRBJ1-1, with TRBD1 identical over 8 bases. CDR1 and CDR2 (germline): ENHRY, SYGVKD. There are 12 residues in the CDR3. The CDR3 loop reads CTIRKTGDEAFF. CDR3 nucleotides: TGTACCATCAGAAAGACAGGGGATGAAGCTTTCTTT.

The sample holds many counts of this clonotype. The chain links TRBV5-1 to TRBJ2-3; weak D call: TRBD1 (6 bases). Germline values: CDR1 SGHRS, CDR2 YFSETQ. The CDR3 runs to 17 residues. V was trimmed by 0 bases and J by 0 bases, leaving 14 bases between them. In DNA, the CDR3 is TGCGCCAGCAGCTTGGAACAGGGAAGGTGGAGCACAGATACGCAGTATTTT. Translation: CASSLEQGRWSTDTQYF. The entire variable domain, with the rest obtained from reference TRBV5-1 and TRBJ2-3, is as follows: KAGVTQTPRYLIKTRGQQVTLSCSPISGHRSVSWYQQTPGQGLQFLFEYFSETQRNKGNFPGRFSGRQFSNSRSEMNVSTLELGDSALYLCASSLEQGRWSTDTQYFGPGTRLTVL.

This clonotype turned up a few times. The rearrangement joins TRBV7-6 to TRBJ2-1, with 7 bases matching TRBD2. Looked up from germline, CDR1 is SGHVS and CDR2 is FNYEAQ. The CDR3 consists of 15 residues. V was clipped by 0 bases and J by 5 bases; unmatched bases: 4. CDR3 loop: CASSLASGFNNEQFF. The CDR3 nucleotides read TGTGCCAGCAGCTTAGCTAGCGGGTTTAACAATGAGCAGTTCTTC.

The chain couples TRBV5-5 to TRBJ2-4; perhaps TRBD1 as D (5 bases). This CDR3 contains 14 residues. Germline CDR1 is SGHKS and CDR2 is YYEKEE (reference sequence). Trimming pared 4 bases from V and 8 bases from J, leaving 16 bases between. The CDR3 sequence is CASSPGQARDIQYF. The CDR3 DNA reads as TGTGCCAGCAGCCCAGGGCAGGCCAGGGACATTCAGTACTTC.

In its sample, this clonotype was seen many times. The chain combines TRBV20-1 with TRBJ1-2; D perhaps matches TRBD1 (5 bases). Per the germline V gene, CDR1 is DFQATT and CDR2 is SNEGSKA (reference sequence). Between the trimmed V and J ends, which lost 5 bases and 4 bases, there was a span of 17 bases. This CDR3 contains 14 residues. CDR3 sequence (DNA): TGCAGTGCTTCCCACCCGGACAACGCCTATGGCTACACCTTC. Amino acids: CSASHPDNAYGYTF.

Note on this clonotype: A much larger clone lies one base from this, so it may be a read error. V usage is TRBV20-1 and J usage is TRBJ2-1, with a possible D match to TRBD2 (6 bases). V lost 7 bases and J lost 3, with 22 bases in between. CDR1 and CDR2 (germline): DFQATT, SNEGSKA (reference sequence). The CDR3 has 16 residues. CDR3 nucleotides: TGCAGTGACGGCCCCCGGGTAGCGGCGAACTACAATGAGCAGTTCTTC. Translating gives CSDGPRVAANYNEQFF.

This clonotype has a count of ten or more. V and J are TRBV20-1 and TRBJ2-1; D uncertain. The V gene's germline CDR1 is DFQATT and CDR2 SNEGSKA (reference sequence). Trimming shortened V by 5 bases and J by 1 base, and 9 bases separated the two germline ends. The CDR3 runs to 13 residues. CDR3 amino acids: CSAPQPSYNEQFF. The CDR3, as DNA: TGCAGTGCTCCCCAGCCTTCCTACAATGAGCAGTTCTTC.

This clonotype was recorded many times. The chain carries TRBV28 and TRBJ2-3, with 10 bases lining up with TRBD2. V was clipped by 5 bases and J by 3 bases; unmatched bases: 8. This CDR3 region has 16 residues. Germline values: CDR1 MDHEN, CDR2 SYDVKM. The CDR3 sequence is CASSQTGTSDTDTQYF. The CDR3 DNA follows: TGTGCCAGCAGTCAAACCGGGACTAGCGATACAGATACGCAGTATTTT.

The chain carries TRBV15 and TRBJ1-2, with a weak D call TRBD1 (5 bases). V was clipped by 3 bases and J by 7 bases, with 9 bases between them. Per germline, CDR1 LNHNV and CDR2 YYDKDF (reference sequence). The length of the CDR3 is 12 residues. CDR3 in DNA: TGTGCCACCAGCAGGGGGCTTGGTGGCTACACCTTC. This codes for CATSRGLGGYTF.

The chain employs TRBV20-1 and TRBJ1-3, with D possibly matching TRBD1 (5 bases). The CDR3 length is 17 residues. CDR1 DFQATT and CDR2 SNEGSKA come from the germline V gene (reference sequence). Trimming removed 1 base from V and 0 bases from J, with 16 bases in between. CDR3 sequence reads: CSARGGVWTSSGNTIYF. The CDR3 DNA reads TGCAGTGCTAGAGGCGGGGTCTGGACAAGCTCTGGAAACACCATATATTTT.

This clonotype was observed many times. This chain links TRBV6-6 with TRBJ1-6; D is undetermined. This CDR3 comprises 13 residues. Per germline, CDR1 MNHNY and CDR2 SVGAGI (reference sequence). Trimming shortened V by 4 bases and J by 8 bases, and 9 bases separated the two germline ends. CDR3 sequence: CASSLMVDSPLHF. The CDR3 nucleotides read TGTGCCAGCAGTTTAATGGTCGATTCACCCCTCCACTTT.

This clonotype was seen repeatedly, ten times or more. The V and J genes are TRBV28 and TRBJ2-7, with no clear D. The CDR3 covers 14 residues. Germline CDR1 is MDHEN and CDR2 is SYDVKM. V was shortened by 8 bases and J by 0 bases, with 14 bases between the two germline ends. Here the CDR3 reads CASWPRHGSYEQYF. The CDR3 DNA reads TGTGCCAGCTGGCCCAGACACGGCTCCTACGAGCAGTACTTC.

V usage is TRBV3-1 and J usage is TRBJ2-1; 7 positions agree with TRBD2. Looked up from germline, CDR1 is LGHDT and CDR2 is YNNKEL (reference sequence). This CDR3 contains 15 residues. With 3 bases clipped from V and 5 bases from J, the junction kept 7 bases outside the gene matches. CDR3 in amino acids: CASSHPGTTHNEQFF. Here the CDR3 DNA reads TGTGCCAGCAGCCACCCCGGGACTACCCACAATGAGCAGTTCTTC.

This clonotype turned up a few times. The V call is TRBV30, the J call TRBJ2-7; D gene uncertain. Trimming cost V 1 base and J 0 bases, with 4 bases left between them. Germline CDR1 reads GTSNPN; CDR2 reads SVGIG (reference sequence). This CDR3 is built from 12 residues. The CDR3: CAWSGVSYEQYF. DNA for the CDR3: TGTGCCTGGAGTGGGGTCTCCTACGAGCAGTACTTC.

This clonotype was seen a handful of times. The chain couples TRBV6-5 to TRBJ2-5, with D perhaps matching TRBD2 (6 bases). V lost 0 bases, J lost 5 bases, and 22 bases lay in between. The CDR3 length is 18 residues. Germline CDR1 MNHEY, CDR2 SVGAGI. The CDR3 DNA follows: TGTGCCAGCAGTTACTCGTCCCCGGCGAAGGGGAGGAGGGAGACCCAGTACTTC. The encoded protein is CASSYSSPAKGRRETQYF.

This clonotype occurred many times. The chain joins TRBV6-1 to TRBJ2-1; 9 positions agree with TRBD2. Germline-derived CDR1 and CDR2 are MNHNS and SASEGT. The CDR3 extends over 17 amino acids. Trimming took 6 bases from V and 4 from J; bases not matched to a gene: 13. The CDR3 nucleotides are TGTGCCAGCAGGCACGTCCCCCTAGCGGGATCTTACAATGAGCAGTTCTTC. Protein: CASRHVPLAGSYNEQFF.

This clonotype was seen repeatedly, ten times or more. The genes are TRBV12-3 or TRBV12-4 and TRBJ2-1; 10 bases match TRBD1. V dropped 3 bases and J dropped 7; count of bases not matched to a gene: 6. CDR3 length equals 15 residues. The CDR3 nucleotides are TGTGCCAGCAGTTTTTCACCGGGACAGGGGAATGAGCAGTTCTTC. Residues: CASSFSPGQGNEQFF.

This chain joins TRBV7-9 and TRBJ1-1; a possible D gene is TRBD1 (5 bases). There are 13 residues in the CDR3. V lost 4 bases to trimming and J lost 8 bases, with 14 bases between them. Per the germline V gene, CDR1 is SEHNR and CDR2 is FQNEAQ (reference sequence). The CDR3 DNA sequence: TGTGCCAGCAGCTGGGGGGTCTCCTACGAAGCTTTCTTT. This encodes CASSWGVSYEAFF.

This clonotype was counted at least ten times. The rearrangement links TRBV5-1 to TRBJ2-1, with 9 bases aligning to TRBD2. The V gene end was trimmed by 2 bases and the J gene end by 7 bases; junction bases not matched to a gene: 13. The CDR3 is 17 amino acids. CDR1 and CDR2 from the germline V gene are SGHRS and YFSETQ. The CDR3 DNA follows: TGCGCCAGCAGCTTTTTGGGGATTAGCGGGAGATCGAATGAGCAGTTCTTC. This sequence encodes CASSFLGISGRSNEQFF.

The V gene is TRBV9, the J gene TRBJ2-2; possibly TRBD1 or TRBD2 for D (5 bases each). CDR1 and CDR2 from the germline V gene are SGDLS and YYNGEE. The V gene lost 4 bases and the J gene lost 5 bases, with 21 bases spanning the gap. The CDR3 contains 17 residues. The CDR3 loop reads CASSPFERGVGTGELFF. As DNA, the CDR3 is TGTGCCAGCAGCCCCTTCGAGAGGGGAGTTGGGACCGGGGAGCTGTTTTTT.

This clonotype was seen many times. This rearrangement joins TRBV5-1 to TRBJ2-3, with unresolved D. The CDR3 covers 14 residues. V lost 1 base, J lost 0 bases, and 6 bases lay in between. Germline values: CDR1 SGHRS, CDR2 YFSETQ. The CDR3: CASSLYLSTDTQYF. The CDR3 DNA reads TGCGCCAGCAGCTTGTACTTAAGCACAGATACGCAGTATTTT.

This clonotype has just a few counts. The J gene is TRBJ2-1, the V gene TRBV10-3; D may be TRBD2 (6 bases). This CDR3 region has 12 residues. The germline V gene has CDR1 ENHRY and CDR2 SYGVKD. V was shortened by 2 bases and J by 7 bases, with 6 bases between the two germline ends. The CDR3 protein is CAISEGRNEQFF. In DNA, the CDR3 is TGTGCCATCAGTGAGGGGAGGAATGAGCAGTTCTTC.

J is TRBJ1-2 and V is TRBV20-1, with 7 positions matching TRBD1. The V and J ends lost 6 bases and 6 bases, in that order; junction bases with no gene match: 7. CDR3 length: 12 amino acids. Germline V gives CDR1 DFQATT, CDR2 SNEGSKA (reference sequence). For the CDR3, the DNA is TGCAGTGCGACGACAGGGCGGGATGGCTACACCTTC. It translates to CSATTGRDGYTF.